The 13 T cell receptor beta chains below come from one sample, sequenced in a study of human thymus T cells. Sequencing used immunoSEQ multiplex PCR; TCRdb keeps in-frame clones, though not all of them. The table records about 78,000 clones, around 96% of them present only once. The thymus tissue came from resections taken during corrective heart surgery. Sample: thymus tissue. These receptors originate from a boy in the first two years of life with a congenital heart defect but otherwise immunologically healthy.

This chain connects TRBV7-9 to TRBJ1-1, with D maybe TRBD1 (6 bases). This CDR3 comprises 14 residues. Germline CDR1 is SEHNR and CDR2 is FQNEAQ (reference sequence). The V and J ends lost 5 bases and 3 bases respectively, with 13 bases between them. This CDR3 is CASSASRGDTEAFF. DNA of the CDR3: TGTGCCAGCAGCGCCTCCAGGGGAGACACTGAAGCTTTCTTT. The whole variable domain, remainder taken from reference TRBV7-9 and TRBJ1-1, is DTGVSQNPRHKITKRGQNVTFRCDPISEHNRLYWYRQTLGQGPEFLTYFQNEAQLEKSRLLSDRFSAERPKGSFSTLEIQRTEQGDSAMYLCASSASRGDTEAFFGQGTRLTVV.

V usage is TRBV4-3 and J usage is TRBJ1-6, with D possibly TRBD1 on 5 matching bases. Looked up from germline, CDR1 is LGHNA and CDR2 is YSLEER. The CDR3 is 19 amino acids. Trimming removed 0 bases at V and 6 bases at J, with 21 bases between. CDR3 protein: CASSQERGDSSRVNSPLHF. The DNA for the CDR3 is TGCGCCAGCAGCCAAGAACGGGGGGACTCATCTCGGGTTAATTCACCCCTCCACTTT.

This chain joins TRBV9 and TRBJ2-5; 7 bases are shared with TRBD2. Germline loops: CDR1 SGDLS, CDR2 YYNGEE. This CDR3 is 17 amino acids long. V shed 3 bases, J shed 5 bases, and the junction held 16 bases outside the gene matches. The CDR3 is CASSDRGGRAGEETQYF. CDR3 DNA: TGTGCCAGCAGCGACCGAGGAGGGAGGGCGGGCGAGGAGACCCAGTACTTC.

The chain links TRBV2 to TRBJ1-4, with a tentative D call TRBD1 (6 bases). CDR1 and CDR2 from the germline V gene are SNHLY and FYNNEI. V lost 2 bases, J lost 5 bases, and 12 bases lay in between. The CDR3 has 15 residues. CDR3: CASSEPDRPNEKLFF. CDR3 DNA sequence: TGTGCCAGCAGTGAACCGGACAGACCAAATGAAAAACTGTTTTTT.

The CDR3, as DNA: TGTGCCAGTAGGTCGGCAGGGCTTGCGACTGAAGCTTTCTTT. It encodes CASRSAGLATEAFF. The chain employs TRBV19 and TRBJ1-1, with D possibly TRBD1 on 5 matching bases. From germline, CDR1 is LNHDA and CDR2 SQIVND (reference sequence). The CDR3 consists of 14 residues. V lost 6 bases, J lost 5 bases, and 16 bases lay in between.

The chain couples TRBV10-3 to TRBJ2-1, with TRBD2 matching 9 bases. Germline V CDR1 and CDR2: ENHRY, SYGVKD. The CDR3 is 15 amino acids. V gave up 9 bases and J gave up 0 bases; unmatched junction bases: 6. CDR3 DNA sequence: TGTGCCATTAGAAATAGCGGGAGCTCCTACAATGAGCAGTTCTTC. This translates into CAIRNSGSSYNEQFF.

This clone is a singleton in its sample. This chain uses TRBV6-5 with TRBJ2-1, with 7 bases aligning to TRBD2. Germline CDR1 reads MNHEY; CDR2 reads SVGAGI. The trim removed 6 bases at V and 4 bases at J, leaving 9 bases unmatched. The CDR3 covers 15 residues. The CDR3 is CASSLRDYTYNEQFF. Here the CDR3 DNA reads TGTGCCAGCAGCCTCCGGGACTATACTTACAATGAGCAGTTCTTC.

V is TRBV18 and J is TRBJ2-7, with D uncertain. Between the trimmed V and J ends, which lost 2 bases and 3 bases, there was a span of 14 bases. There are 15 residues in the CDR3. Germline CDR1 reads KGHSH; CDR2 reads LQKENI. The CDR3 loop reads CASSPFSGRGYEQYF. CDR3 nucleotides: TGTGCCAGCTCACCATTTTCAGGAAGAGGCTACGAGCAGTACTTC.

This clone was seen just once. This rearrangement joins TRBV6-1 to TRBJ2-5; 8 bases agree with TRBD2. V lost 6 bases and J lost 4; bases outside the gene matches: 4. The germline gives CDR1 MNHNS, CDR2 SASEGT. This CDR3 region has 13 residues. CDR3 in DNA: TGTGCCAGCAGCCGGGGGGGCCGAGAGACCCAGTACTTC. The encoded protein is CASSRGGRETQYF.

The rearrangement links TRBV28 to TRBJ2-3, with D possibly called TRBD1 or TRBD2 (5 bases each). V lost 3 bases and J lost 2, with 24 bases in between. The CDR3 is 19 residues long. In germline, CDR1 is MDHEN, CDR2 SYDVKM. In DNA, the CDR3 is TGTGCCAGCAGTTTTGAGGGGACGCACAACCACCCCACCACAGATACGCAGTATTTT. It translates to CASSFEGTHNHPTTDTQYF.

The chain links TRBV29-1 to TRBJ2-7, with TRBD1 identical over 8 bases. CDR1 and CDR2 from the germline V gene are SQVTM and ANQGSEA. The CDR3 runs to 13 residues. The V and J ends lost 4 bases and 2 bases, in that order; junction bases with no gene match: 4. The DNA for the CDR3 is TGCAGCGTTGGGACAGGGTCCCCCTACGAGCAGTACTTC. It encodes CSVGTGSPYEQYF.

This chain links TRBV4-3 with TRBJ2-3; D is unclear. CDR1 and CDR2 from the germline V gene are LGHNA and YSLEER. The CDR3 loop spans 17 amino acids. V dropped 8 bases and J dropped 2 bases, with 23 bases sitting between them. The CDR3 is CASSLSHGTRPTDTQYF. CDR3 in DNA: TGCGCCAGCTCCCTAAGCCACGGCACTCGACCCACAGATACGCAGTATTTT.

V and J are TRBV10-3 and TRBJ2-7, with 8 bases lining up with TRBD1. The J segment lost 2 bases and the V segment lost 1 base, leaving 1 base of the junction unmatched. This CDR3 comprises 14 residues. Per the germline V gene, CDR1 is ENHRY and CDR2 is SYGVKD. The CDR3 DNA reads as TGTGCCATCAGTGAGTGGGACAGGACCTACGAGCAGTACTTC. Protein product: CAISEWDRTYEQYF.